This T cell receptor (beta chain) was recorded in a study of blood T cell repertoires in COVID-19. The assay was immunoSEQ multiplex PCR, and TCRdb's table has in-frame clones only and misses some. The sample contains roughly 49,000 clones, more than 80% of which appear only once. This CDR3 region has 15 residues. Germline-derived CDR1 and CDR2 are MDHEN and SYDVKM. Trimming removed 2 bases from V and 4 bases from J; junction bases left unmatched: 5. V is TRBV28 and J is TRBJ2-3; 8 bases line up with TRBD2. Sequences were obtained from peripheral blood. This sequence was found in a man aged 60-69 years with COVID-19, enrolled during active disease. CDR3 protein: CASSLGVTSADTQYF. The CDR3 DNA sequence: TGTGCCAGCAGTTTAGGGGTGACTAGCGCAGATACGCAGTATTTT.